Shown below are 9 T cell receptor beta chains from a single sample sequenced in a study of cytomegalovirus exposure and HLA in healthy donors. It was with 60 Vbeta and 13 Jbeta primers that the PCR ran. Method: immunoSEQ multiplex PCR; TCRdb's copy keeps in-frame clones and lacks some. The table shows some 120,000 clones, with 70% to 80% occurring only once. The sequenced material came from PBMCs. These receptors came from a man aged 25 to 45 in good health and CMV-seronegative.

Comments on this clone: At the DNA level, this CDR3 is encoded by other sequences in the same sample as well. The rearrangement uses TRBV5-4 and TRBJ1-2; 8 bases fit TRBD1. In germline, CDR1 is SGHNT, CDR2 YYREEE (reference sequence). The CDR3 consists of 15 residues. With V trimmed by 0 bases and J by 4 bases, 5 bases remained unmatched. The CDR3, as DNA: TGTGCCAGCAGCTTGGGAGGACAGGGTGTCTATGGCTACACCTTC. This translates into CASSLGGQGVYGYTF. Based on the CDR3 plus reference TRBV5-4 and TRBJ1-2, the full variable domain is ETGVTQSPTHLIKTRGQQVTLRCSSQSGHNTVSWYQQALGQGPQFIFQYYREEENGRGNFPPRFSGLQFPNYSSELNVNALELDDSALYLCASSLGGQGVYGYTFGSGTRLTVV.

This clone has more than one count but fewer than ten. The rearrangement links TRBV6-6 to TRBJ1-2, with a tentative D call TRBD1 (5 bases). Germline V gives CDR1 MNHNY, CDR2 SVGAGI (reference sequence). V gave up 4 bases and J gave up 1 base, with 13 bases separating them. This CDR3 spans 15 amino acids. The CDR3 here is CASSLRTRVNYGYTF. The CDR3 DNA is TGTGCCAGCAGTTTACGGACCAGGGTTAACTATGGCTACACCTTC.

The chain joins TRBV6-5 to TRBJ2-5, with 13 bases fitting TRBD2. The end of the DNA fits TRBJ2-7 better, so the J call may be wrong. CDR1 is MNHEY, CDR2 SVGAGI, per germline. CDR3 length: 16 residues. The CDR3 is CASSYRTSGRKNEQYF. The CDR3, as DNA: TGTGCCAGCAGTTACAGGACTAGCGGGAGAAAAAACGAGCAGTACTTC.

A single count supports this clone. At one of its ends the junction is not consistent with the germline gene, which may arise from a read error. CDR3 sequence (DNA): TGTGCAGTTTACAAGGAGCAGTTCTTC. It translates to CAVYKEQFF. The chain combines TRBV6-1 with TRBJ2-1; D remains ambiguous. CDR1 and CDR2 (germline): MNHNS, SASEGT. This CDR3 is built from 9 residues.

The chain links TRBV6-5 to TRBJ1-5; D is perhaps TRBD1 (6 bases). CDR1 is MNHEY and CDR2 is SVGAGI in the germline V gene. V lost 6 bases and J 2 bases, leaving 14 bases between the germline ends. The CDR3 is made up of 15 amino acids. CDR3 in amino acids: CASRSGGGGNQPQHF. As DNA, the CDR3 is TGTGCCAGCAGGTCGGGAGGGGGGGGCAATCAGCCCCAGCATTTT.

The V and J genes are TRBV9 and TRBJ2-1; no clear D gene. The V gene lost 0 bases and the J gene lost 2 bases, with 9 bases spanning the gap. The CDR3 contains 15 residues. Germline V gene data show CDR1 as SGDLS and CDR2 as YYNGEE. The CDR3 DNA sequence: TGTGCCAGCAGCGTAGGAGCCACTACCTACAATGAGCAGTTCTTC. Protein product: CASSVGATTYNEQFF.

The V gene is TRBV18, the J gene TRBJ2-7, with D perhaps matching TRBD1 (6 bases). Germline V gives CDR1 KGHSH, CDR2 LQKENI. There are 13 residues in the CDR3. The ends were cut back, 2 bases at V and 3 bases at J, with 8 bases in the middle. This CDR3 reads CASSPRTDYEQYF. The CDR3 region has the DNA TGTGCCAGCTCACCAAGGACAGACTACGAGCAGTACTTC.

V and J are TRBV5-1 and TRBJ1-2, with 7 positions matching TRBD1. The CDR3 consists of 14 residues. CDR1 and CDR2 (germline): SGHRS, YFSETQ. The V and J ends lost 3 bases and 4 bases, in that order; junction bases with no gene match: 6. CDR3 sequence: CASSSTGPIYGYTF. The DNA of the CDR3 is TGCGCCAGCAGCTCGACAGGGCCTATCTATGGCTACACCTTC.

The genes are TRBV11-2 and TRBJ2-5, with D tentatively TRBD2 (5 bases). The length of the CDR3 is 11 residues. Trimming shortened V by 7 bases and J by 6 bases, and 9 bases separated the two germline ends. Germline CDR1 reads SGHAT; CDR2 reads FQNNGV. The CDR3 loop reads CASKEAKTQYF. The CDR3 nucleotides are TGTGCCAGCAAGGAGGCGAAGACCCAGTACTTC.